This T cell receptor (beta chain) is from a study of cytomegalovirus exposure and HLA in healthy donors. General observations from the study: Some V segments (TRBV6-2 and TRBV6-3 among them) were excluded as indistinguishable. Previously analyzed data showed that most TCR beta V segments were productive at a frequency of about 87% or about 30%.

PCR employed 60 Vbeta and 13 Jbeta primers. Sequencing used immunoSEQ multiplex PCR; TCRdb keeps in-frame clones, though not all of them. This table has under 200,000 clones, 55% to 70% appearing once. The CDR3 spans 16 residues. Trimming removed 4 bases at V and 0 bases at J, with 12 bases between. Germline CDR1 reads SGHDN; CDR2 reads FVKESK. On this clone: Its antigen is undetermined.

The J gene is TRBJ2-2, the V gene TRBV14, with D maybe TRBD1 (6 bases). The TCR was taken from a woman in her forties in good health and CMV-seropositive. Specimen: PBMCs. CDR3 sequence (DNA): TGTGCCAGCAGCCTTAGGACAGCCACGAACACCGGGGAGCTGTTTTTT. Protein: CASSLRTATNTGELFF.